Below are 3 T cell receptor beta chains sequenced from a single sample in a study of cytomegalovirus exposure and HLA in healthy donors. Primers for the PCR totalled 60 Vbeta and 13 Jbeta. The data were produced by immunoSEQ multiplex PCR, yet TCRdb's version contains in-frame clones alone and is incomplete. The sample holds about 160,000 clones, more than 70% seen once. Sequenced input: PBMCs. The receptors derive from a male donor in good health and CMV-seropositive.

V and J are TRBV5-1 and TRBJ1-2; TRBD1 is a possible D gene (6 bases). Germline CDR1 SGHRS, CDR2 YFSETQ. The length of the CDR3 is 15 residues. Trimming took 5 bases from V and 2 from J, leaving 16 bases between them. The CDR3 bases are TGCGCCAGCAGTTCGGGACACGCGAGGAACTATGGCTACACCTTC. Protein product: CASSSGHARNYGYTF. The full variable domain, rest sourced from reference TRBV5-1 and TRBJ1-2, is KAGVTQTPRYLIKTRGQQVTLSCSPISGHRSVSWYQQTPGQGLQFLFEYFSETQRNKGNFPGRFSGRQFSNSRSEMNVSTLELGDSALYLCASSSGHARNYGYTFGSGTRLTVV.

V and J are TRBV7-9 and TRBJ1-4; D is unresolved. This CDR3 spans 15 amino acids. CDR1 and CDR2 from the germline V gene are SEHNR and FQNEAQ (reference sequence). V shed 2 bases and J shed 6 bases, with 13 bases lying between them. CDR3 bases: TGTGCCAGCAGCTTAATGACGGTGGGAGATGAAAAACTGTTTTTT. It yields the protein CASSLMTVGDEKLFF.

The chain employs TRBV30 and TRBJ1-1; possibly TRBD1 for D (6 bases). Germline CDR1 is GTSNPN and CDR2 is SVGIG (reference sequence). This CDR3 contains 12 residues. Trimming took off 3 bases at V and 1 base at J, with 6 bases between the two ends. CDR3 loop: CAWRQGNTEAFF. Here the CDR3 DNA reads TGTGCCTGGAGACAGGGGAACACTGAAGCTTTCTTT.